The 28 T cell receptor beta chains below were found in one sample sequenced in a study of shared clonotypes between healthy human individuals. Naive CD8 cells lacked CD45RO, underwent positive selection for CCR7 and left out terminally differentiated effector memory CD45RA+ cells. Only in-frame clones appear in the TCRdb table, and some are missing; sequencing was by immunoSEQ multiplex PCR. The sample has approximately 2,200,000 clones, roughly 91% seen once; the top ten hold 1.5% to 2%. Sequencing used naive CD8+ T cells from PBMCs. The receptors originated from a man between 18 and 29 years old in good health. Some clones in this sample may be carry-over from other donors' samples.

In this sample, this clone turned up once. The chain has TRBV5-4 and TRBJ2-7, with TRBD1 matching over 8 bases. V shed 1 base and J 3 bases; nucleotides not matched to a gene: 6. CDR3 length equals 15 residues. Germline values: CDR1 SGHNT, CDR2 YYREEE (reference sequence). This CDR3 is CASSLYVDRGYEQYF. For the CDR3, the DNA is TGTGCCAGCAGCTTGTACGTTGACAGGGGCTACGAGCAGTACTTC.

This rearrangement joins TRBV11-2 to TRBJ1-2; 8 nucleotides align to TRBD1. With 5 bases clipped from V and 5 bases from J, the junction kept 16 bases outside the gene matches. The length of the CDR3 is 17 residues. Germline assignment: CDR1 SGHAT and CDR2 FQNNGV. CDR3 sequence (DNA): TGTGCCAGCAGCCCCGGATGGCAGGGGGCGCAAGGTTATGGCTACACCTTC. Translation gives CASSPGWQGAQGYGYTF.

J is TRBJ2-7 and V is TRBV15; 13 bases are a match to TRBD2. This CDR3 comprises 18 residues. V lost 6 bases and J lost 2; bases outside the gene matches: 13. Germline lookup yields CDR1 LNHNV and CDR2 YYDKDF (reference sequence). Written as DNA, the CDR3 is TGTGCCACCAGAACCGACAGAATACTAGCGGGAGGGCCCTACGAGCAGTACTTC. It encodes CATRTDRILAGGPYEQYF.

This rearrangement joins TRBV5-1 to TRBJ1-1; D is undetermined. This CDR3 spans 15 amino acids. Per the germline V gene, CDR1 is SGHRS and CDR2 is YFSETQ. V was trimmed by 4 bases and J by 4 bases, leaving 17 bases between them. In DNA, the CDR3 is TGCGCCAGCAGCGGAGACACCGAGGGCGGCACTGAAGCTTTCTTT. It translates to CASSGDTEGGTEAFF.

The chain combines TRBV28 with TRBJ2-5; 7 positions agree with TRBD2. The germline CDR1 and CDR2 sequences are MDHEN and SYDVKM. The J segment lost 2 bases and the V segment lost 5 bases, leaving 5 bases of the junction unmatched. This CDR3 comprises 14 residues. The CDR3 DNA is TGTGCCAGCAGTCCGGCGCGGGGGCAAGAGACCCAGTACTTC. It is translated as CASSPARGQETQYF. Combining the CDR3 with reference TRBV28 and TRBJ2-5 gives the whole variable domain DVKVTQSSRYLVKRTGEKVFLECVQDMDHENMFWYRQDPGLGLRLIYFSYDVKMKEKGDIPEGYSVSREKKERFSLILESASTNQTSMYLCASSPARGQETQYFGPGTRLLVL.

This clone was found once. The rearrangement joins TRBV4-2 to TRBJ2-1, with TRBD2 identical over 11 bases. The trim removed 3 bases at V and 9 bases at J, leaving 7 bases unmatched. Per germline, CDR1 LGHNA and CDR2 YNFKEQ. The CDR3 sequence is 15 residues long. CDR3 nucleotide sequence: TGTGCCAGCAGCCAGGAACTAGCGGGAGAGCTTGAGCAGTTCTTC. Its protein product is CASSQELAGELEQFF.

This chain joins TRBV10-3 and TRBJ1-3; D unresolved. This CDR3 has 14 residues. V shed 1 base and J shed 8 bases, with 12 bases lying between them. The V gene's germline CDR1 is ENHRY and CDR2 SYGVKD. Written as DNA, the CDR3 is TGTGCCATCAGTGAGTTAACAGCCGAGGACACCATATATTTT. This codes for CAISELTAEDTIYF.

J is TRBJ2-7 and V is TRBV5-4; 12 bases agree with TRBD2. Germline values: CDR1 SGHNT, CDR2 YYREEE (reference sequence). The V segment lost 6 bases and the J segment 3 bases; nucleotides outside the gene matches: 16. The CDR3 contains 18 residues. The DNA for the CDR3 is TGTGCCAGCACCGGTCCCTCCTCCGGGACTAGCGGGTTCTACGAGCAGTACTTC. Amino acid sequence: CASTGPSSGTSGFYEQYF.

CDR3 residues: CASSLSGTPDTQYF. The CDR3 coding sequence is TGTGCCAGCAGCCTTAGCGGGACTCCAGATACGCAGTATTTT. The V call is TRBV28, the J call TRBJ2-3, with 8 bases matching TRBD2. The CDR3 consists of 14 residues. Germline CDR1 reads MDHEN; CDR2 reads SYDVKM. The junction had 6 bases not matched to a gene; V was cut back by 6 bases and J by 4 bases. Based on the CDR3 plus reference TRBV28 and TRBJ2-3, the full variable domain is DVKVTQSSRYLVKRTGEKVFLECVQDMDHENMFWYRQDPGLGLRLIYFSYDVKMKEKGDIPEGYSVSREKKERFSLILESASTNQTSMYLCASSLSGTPDTQYFGPGTRLTVL.

V gene TRBV4-2 combines with J gene TRBJ2-3; D is possibly TRBD2 (6 bases). CDR3 size: 15 residues. Germline V gives CDR1 LGHNA, CDR2 YNFKEQ. V gave up 4 bases and J gave up 1 base, with 12 bases separating them. CDR3 coding DNA: TGTGCCAGCAGCCTACGGGAGCTGGGCACAGATACGCAGTATTTT. Translating gives CASSLRELGTDTQYF.

The rearrangement links TRBV6-6 to TRBJ1-2; a possible D gene is TRBD1 (5 bases). With 5 bases removed from V and 2 bases from J, the gap between germline ends came to 12 bases. CDR3 length: 14 residues. The germline CDR1 and CDR2 sequences are MNHNY and SVGAGI (reference sequence). The CDR3: CASSPFDRNYGYTF. In DNA, the CDR3 is TGTGCCAGCAGTCCATTCGACAGAAACTATGGCTACACCTTC.

This chain's CDR3 is CASTSSRGSYEQYF. For the CDR3, the DNA is TGTGCCAGCACCTCAAGCAGGGGCAGCTACGAGCAGTACTTC. J is TRBJ2-7 and V is TRBV28, with a weak D call TRBD1 (6 bases). Germline CDR1 is MDHEN and CDR2 is SYDVKM. V was pared by 7 bases and J by 3 bases, with 16 bases between. This CDR3 has 14 amino acids. The whole variable domain, filled in from reference TRBV28 and TRBJ2-7, reads DVKVTQSSRYLVKRTGEKVFLECVQDMDHENMFWYRQDPGLGLRLIYFSYDVKMKEKGDIPEGYSVSREKKERFSLILESASTNQTSMYLCASTSSRGSYEQYFGPGTRLTVT.

V usage is TRBV5-5 and J usage is TRBJ2-2, with D possibly matching TRBD2 (6 bases). V was cut by 4 bases and J by 1 base, with 14 bases left in between. CDR1 and CDR2 from the germline V gene are SGHKS and YYEKEE (reference sequence). There are 16 residues in the CDR3. The chain's CDR3 is CASSHHWRENTGELFF. CDR3 sequence (DNA): TGTGCCAGCAGCCACCACTGGCGGGAGAACACCGGGGAGCTGTTTTTT.

The chain recombines TRBV5-4 with TRBJ1-2; no reliable D call. V was shortened by 2 bases and J by 2 bases, with 7 bases between the two germline ends. Germline-derived CDR1 and CDR2 are SGHNT and YYREEE (reference sequence). The CDR3 loop spans 13 amino acids. This CDR3 reads CASSFDMNYGYTF. CDR3 DNA: TGTGCCAGCAGCTTCGATATGAACTATGGCTACACCTTC.

J is TRBJ2-5 and V is TRBV27, with 9 bases that match TRBD2. Germline CDR1 is MNHEY and CDR2 is SMNVEV (reference sequence). V trimming: 5 bases; J trimming: 5 bases; junction bases outside the gene matches: 6. This CDR3 spans 14 amino acids. The chain's CDR3 is CASSRSGSYETQYF. The CDR3 bases are TGTGCCAGCAGTCGTAGCGGGAGTTATGAGACCCAGTACTTC.

This chain links TRBV4-1 with TRBJ2-3; 14 nucleotides line up with TRBD2. The J segment lost 6 bases and the V segment lost 4 bases, leaving 6 bases of the junction unmatched. CDR1 and CDR2 from the germline V gene are MGHRA and YSYEKL. The CDR3 runs 16 residues. CDR3 loop: CASSPRLAGGVDTQYF. As DNA, the CDR3 is TGCGCCAGCAGCCCTCGACTAGCGGGGGGGGTGGATACGCAGTATTTT.

V usage is TRBV6-6 and J usage is TRBJ2-7, with no clear D. CDR3 length equals 14 residues. V was clipped by 5 bases and J by 1 base, with 12 bases between them. The germline V gene has CDR1 MNHNY and CDR2 SVGAGI (reference sequence). CDR3 DNA: TGTGCCAGCAGTGCCGATGACATTTCCTACGAGCAGTACTTC. The encoded protein is CASSADDISYEQYF.

The rearrangement links TRBV5-4 to TRBJ2-3; 8 bases agree with TRBD2. The CDR3 consists of 14 residues. Unmatched junction bases numbered 3, after V lost 3 bases and J lost 3 bases. In germline, CDR1 is SGHNT, CDR2 YYREEE (reference sequence). The CDR3 DNA reads TGTGCCAGCAGCTCGGGACTAGAGACAGATACGCAGTATTTT. This codes for CASSSGLETDTQYF.

This chain links TRBV5-1 with TRBJ2-7; a weak D match, TRBD1 (5 bases). V dropped 1 base and J dropped 4 bases, with 15 bases sitting between them. This CDR3 contains 15 residues. Germline V gene data show CDR1 as SGHRS and CDR2 as YFSETQ. The CDR3 sequence: CASSLFPGKGYEQYF. The CDR3 coding sequence is TGCGCCAGCAGCTTGTTTCCAGGGAAAGGGTACGAGCAGTACTTC.

This chain connects TRBV15 to TRBJ2-1; D remains ambiguous. The germline gives CDR1 LNHNV, CDR2 YYDKDF (reference sequence). The CDR3 has 12 amino acids. V lost 8 bases to trimming and J lost 6 bases, with 11 bases between them. Here the CDR3 DNA reads TGTGCCACCGGACGTCTCGGCAATGAGCAGTTCTTC. Translation gives CATGRLGNEQFF. Filled out from reference TRBV15 and TRBJ2-1, the complete variable domain reads DAMVIQNPRYQVTQFGKPVTLSCSQTLNHNVMYWYQQKSSQAPKLLFHYYDKDFNNEADTPDNFQSRRPNTSFCFLDIRSPGLGDTAMYLCATGRLGNEQFFGPGTRLTVL.

This clone occurred once. CDR3 coding DNA: TGTGCCAGCAGCCTGGATAGCGGGAGGGTTGCAGATACGCAGTATTTT. It is translated as CASSLDSGRVADTQYF. This rearrangement joins TRBV11-1 to TRBJ2-3, with 11 bases lining up with TRBD2. The CDR3 runs to 16 residues. Trimming removed 5 bases from V and 4 bases from J; junction bases left unmatched: 8. Germline assignment: CDR1 SGHAT and CDR2 FQDESV (reference sequence).

The J gene is TRBJ1-2, the V gene TRBV7-9, with D possibly TRBD1 on 5 matching bases. V shed 8 bases and J shed 4 bases, with 20 bases lying between them. CDR3 length: 15 amino acids. The V gene's germline CDR1 is SEHNR and CDR2 FQNEAQ (reference sequence). The CDR3 is CASRPSGGLFYGYTF. The CDR3 DNA follows: TGTGCCAGCCGGCCCTCCGGGGGTCTATTCTATGGCTACACCTTC.

The chain uses TRBV14 and TRBJ2-1; D is perhaps TRBD2 (6 bases). This CDR3 region has 14 residues. V lost 4 bases to trimming and J lost 6 bases, with 13 bases between them. Per the germline V gene, CDR1 is SGHDN and CDR2 is FVKESK. The CDR3 DNA is TGTGCCAGCAGCCGGGAGGACGGGGTCAATGAGCAGTTCTTC. It translates to CASSREDGVNEQFF.

In DNA, the CDR3 is TGTGCCAGCAGCTTGGTGGGTCTCGCGGGCAGGGGAAGCACTGAAGCTTTCTTT. The encoded protein is CASSLVGLAGRGSTEAFF. The rearrangement links TRBV5-5 to TRBJ1-1; D perhaps matches TRBD1 (6 bases). V was trimmed by 0 bases and J by 4 bases, leaving 22 bases between them. The CDR3 is 18 residues long. CDR1 is SGHKS, CDR2 YYEKEE, per germline (reference sequence). The full variable domain, with the rest looked up from reference TRBV5-5 and TRBJ1-1, is DAGVTQSPTHLIKTRGQQVTLRCSPISGHKSVSWYQQVLGQGPQFIFQYYEKEERGRGNFPDRFSARQFPNYSSELNVNALLLGDSALYLCASSLVGLAGRGSTEAFFGQGTRLTVV.

This clone occurred a few times. Other DNA sequences in the sample encode the same CDR3. The chain carries TRBV7-9 and TRBJ2-1, with D hard to call. V lost 1 base and J lost 7, with 2 bases in between. The germline V gene has CDR1 SEHNR and CDR2 FQNEAQ (reference sequence). This CDR3 has 11 residues. The CDR3 coding sequence is TGTGCCAGCAGCTTAGAGAATGAGCAGTTCTTC. This encodes CASSLENEQFF.

The chain uses TRBV7-9 and TRBJ2-5; weak D call: TRBD2 (5 bases). V lost 5 bases and J lost 5, with 12 bases in between. The length of the CDR3 is 13 residues. Per germline, CDR1 SEHNR and CDR2 FQNEAQ (reference sequence). The CDR3 sequence: CASSPGSRETQYF. The CDR3 nucleotides are TGTGCCAGCAGCCCGGGGTCCCGGGAGACCCAGTACTTC.

V is TRBV10-3 and J is TRBJ2-3; the D gene is possibly TRBD2 (6 bases). V was shortened by 2 bases and J by 6 bases, with 15 bases between the two germline ends. This CDR3 is 15 amino acids long. The germline CDR1 and CDR2 sequences are ENHRY and SYGVKD. The CDR3 protein is CAISEVGRGRDTQYF. CDR3 bases: TGTGCCATCAGTGAGGTCGGGAGAGGCAGGGATACGCAGTATTTT.

Remarks on this clone: This same CDR3 is encoded by further DNA sequences in the sample. The chain combines TRBV2 with TRBJ2-7; TRBD1 or TRBD2 may be the D gene (5 bases each). V was trimmed by 8 bases and J by 4 bases, leaving 12 bases between them. CDR1 and CDR2 (germline): SNHLY, FYNNEI. The CDR3 consists of 12 residues. The CDR3 is CASSEGRYEQYF. The CDR3 coding sequence is TGTGCCAGCTCCGAGGGACGGTACGAGCAGTACTTC. Full variable domain (rest looked up from reference TRBV2 and TRBJ2-7): EPEVTQTPSHQVTQMGQEVILRCVPISNHLYFYWYRQILGQKVEFLVSFYNNEISEKSEIFDDQFSVERPDGSNFTLKIRSTKLEDSAMYFCASSEGRYEQYFGPGTRLTVT.